These 3 T cell receptor beta chains were all obtained from the same sample, sequenced in a study of blood T cell repertoires in COVID-19. Some clones are missing from TCRdb's copy, which holds only in-frame ones; the method was immunoSEQ multiplex PCR. The sample shows 99,000 or so clones, about four fifths of them seen only once. Source material: peripheral blood. The receptors shown here come from a woman aged 70-85 years with acute or convalescent COVID-19.

The rearrangement links TRBV7-2 to TRBJ1-2; no definite D call. Germline V CDR1 and CDR2: SGHTA, FQGNSA. Trimming took off 2 bases at V and 8 bases at J, with 9 bases between the two ends. The CDR3 covers 12 residues. The CDR3 reads CASSLTYRGYTF. The CDR3 nucleotides read TGTGCCAGCAGCTTAACTTATCGGGGCTACACCTTC.

This clone has a single count. The rearrangement uses TRBV7-9 and TRBJ2-6; D is possibly TRBD1 (6 bases). Germline V gene data show CDR1 as SEHNR and CDR2 as FQNEAQ (reference sequence). This CDR3 comprises 17 residues. V lost 1 base to trimming and J lost 0 bases, with 10 bases between them. The CDR3 DNA is TGTGCCAGCAGCTTAGGGGACACCTCCTCTGGGGCCAACGTCCTGACTTTC. This sequence encodes CASSLGDTSSGANVLTF.

This chain joins TRBV6-5 and TRBJ1-4; tentatively, D is TRBD1 (5 bases). CDR1 and CDR2 (germline): MNHEY, SVGAGI. The CDR3 sequence is 15 residues long. V lost 5 bases to trimming and J lost 8 bases, with 18 bases between them. CDR3 nucleotide sequence: TGTGCCAGCAGTCGTCTGGCGGGGCGCGGGGAAAAACTGTTTTTT. Translating gives CASSRLAGRGEKLFF.